One sample yielded the 20 T cell receptor beta chains listed below, sequenced in a study of blood T cells in healthy people across ages. A second PCR of 7 to 11 cycles used a sample-barcoded 5' primer and a J-beta primer mix. TCRdb called the 5' RACE reads again in MiXCR, with one record for every CDR3 protein. The sample shows 850,000 to 950,000 distinct CDR3 sequences, under 35% of them seen only once. What was sequenced was blood. The source of these receptors is a woman at least 80 years old in good health.

This clonotype was recorded many times. The J gene is TRBJ2-3, the V gene TRBV20-1; 7 nucleotides line up with TRBD1. V lost 3 bases, J lost 4 bases, and 10 bases stayed unmatched. CDR3 size: 15 residues. Germline CDR1 is DFQATT and CDR2 is SNEGSKA (reference sequence). The CDR3 nucleotides are TGCAGTGCTAGTACGGGACAGACCTCGGCAGATACGCAGTATTTT. Encoded protein: CSASTGQTSADTQYF.

The rearrangement links TRBV30 to TRBJ1-2; D remains ambiguous. There are 14 residues in the CDR3. Trimming left V 3 bases short and J 8 bases short, with 19 bases between. Germline values: CDR1 GTSNPN, CDR2 SVGIG (reference sequence). For the CDR3, the DNA is TGTGCCTGGAGCCACGGCATGGGGTATAGGGGCTACACCTTC. It translates to CAWSHGMGYRGYTF.

The rearrangement joins TRBV9 to TRBJ2-3, with TRBD1 identical over 10 bases. The junction had 12 bases not matched to a gene; V was cut back by 2 bases and J by 6 bases. Germline lookup yields CDR1 SGDLS and CDR2 YYNGEE. CDR3 length: 17 residues. CDR3 sequence (DNA): TGTGCCAGCAGCGTCGACGGGACAGGGGACCTCATGGATACGCAGTATTTT. Amino acid sequence: CASSVDGTGDLMDTQYF. Full variable domain (outside the CDR3, taken from reference TRBV9 and TRBJ2-3): DSGVTQTPKHLITATGQRVTLRCSPRSGDLSVYWYQQSLDQGLQFLIQYYNGEERAKGNILERFSAQQFPDLHSELNLSSLELGDSALYFCASSVDGTGDLMDTQYFGPGTRLTVL.

In this sample, this clonotype turned up many times. J is TRBJ2-5 and V is TRBV27; D ambiguous. Germline assignment: CDR1 MNHEY and CDR2 SMNVEV (reference sequence). The CDR3 has 15 amino acids. Deletions cut 6 bases from V and 5 bases from J, with 19 bases between. The CDR3 bases are TGTGCCAGCAGAACAACACGCTGGGAAAGCGAGACCCAGTACTTC. Residues: CASRTTRWESETQYF.

This clonotype was found many times. The chain has TRBV4-2 and TRBJ2-1; D may be TRBD2 (5 bases). Germline CDR1 reads LGHNA; CDR2 reads YNFKEQ. V lost 0 bases to trimming and J lost 4 bases, with 10 bases between them. The CDR3 contains 15 residues. The CDR3 nucleotides read TGTGCCAGCAGCCAAGATAGGCTAGCTTACAATGAGCAGTTCTTC. The encoded protein is CASSQDRLAYNEQFF.

The CDR3 region is CAISETSDRAHGYTF. CDR3 nucleotides: TGTGCCATCAGTGAGACCTCGGACAGGGCCCATGGCTACACCTTC. This chain connects TRBV10-3 to TRBJ1-2; the match to TRBD1 covers 8 bases. Germline CDR1 ENHRY, CDR2 SYGVKD. V lost 2 bases and J lost 6; bases outside the gene matches: 8. This CDR3 has 15 amino acids.

The genes are TRBV27 and TRBJ2-5; no firm D call. The germline V gene has CDR1 MNHEY and CDR2 SMNVEV (reference sequence). V lost 0 bases and J 11 bases, leaving 13 bases between the germline ends. CDR3 length equals 13 residues. The CDR3 DNA reads as TGTGCCAGCAGTTTATCGAGGCAAGCCGGGCAGTACTTC. Its protein is CASSLSRQAGQYF.

This clonotype was detected many times. The genes are TRBV7-9 and TRBJ2-3; TRBD1 aligns across 7 bases. V was clipped by 4 bases and J by 5 bases; unmatched bases: 6. In germline, CDR1 is SEHNR, CDR2 FQNEAQ (reference sequence). CDR3 length: 14 residues. The CDR3 loop is CASSYEQGRDTQYF. DNA of the CDR3: TGTGCCAGCAGCTACGAACAGGGGAGAGATACGCAGTATTTT.

A note on this clonotype: A much larger clone lies one base from this, so it may be a read error. The rearrangement uses TRBV7-2 and TRBJ1-1, with 7 nucleotides matching TRBD1. J lost 7 bases, V lost 5 bases, and 13 bases had no gene match. The CDR3 sequence is 15 residues long. Germline values: CDR1 SGHTA, CDR2 FQGNSA. CDR3 nucleotides: TGTGCCAGCAGCCCTCGACCGACAGGGATATATGAAGCTTTCTTT. It is translated as CASSPRPTGIYEAFF.

The chain carries TRBV20-1 and TRBJ2-1; D might be TRBD1 (5 bases). Germline assignment: CDR1 DFQATT and CDR2 SNEGSKA (reference sequence). V was pared by 0 bases and J by 5 bases, with 17 bases between. This CDR3 region has 16 residues. For the CDR3, the DNA is TGCAGTGCTAGAGACCACCAAGCAGGGTTCCACAATGAGCAGTTCTTC. Translated, it gives CSARDHQAGFHNEQFF.

As DNA, the CDR3 is TGTGCCAGCAGCCAAGGGGAGTTATGGGATACGCAGTATTTT. Its protein product is CASSQGELWDTQYF. The chain has TRBV14 and TRBJ2-3; D perhaps matches TRBD2 (5 bases). In germline, CDR1 is SGHDN, CDR2 FVKESK. The CDR3 loop spans 14 amino acids. The ends were cut back, 1 base at V and 6 bases at J, with 11 bases in the middle.

This clonotype was found a few times. The chain carries TRBV18 and TRBJ2-5, with D unresolved. V lost 4 bases to trimming and J lost 3 bases, with 18 bases between them. The CDR3 runs to 16 residues. The V gene's germline CDR1 is KGHSH and CDR2 LQKENI. CDR3 amino acids: CASSRFPTANEETQYF. The CDR3 bases are TGTGCCAGCTCACGTTTCCCCACAGCAAATGAAGAGACCCAGTACTTC.

Concerning this clonotype: This may come from a read error, since a much larger clone is one base off. The chain uses TRBV6-5 and TRBJ1-2, with a tentative D call TRBD1 (5 bases). This CDR3 region has 14 residues. The germline V gene encodes CDR1 MNHEY and CDR2 SVGAGI. V was trimmed by 6 bases and J by 4 bases, leaving 15 bases between them. The CDR3 region is CASRKGSDSYGYTF. Here the CDR3 DNA reads TGTGCCAGCAGAAAGGGGTCAGATAGCTATGGCTACACCTTC.

The rearrangement uses TRBV12-3 or TRBV12-4 and TRBJ1-1; unclear D gene. Trimming left V 3 bases short and J 4 bases short, with 12 bases between. This CDR3 contains 14 residues. Written as DNA, the CDR3 is TGTGCCAGCAGTTTCGCGGACCGGGGCACTGAAGCTTTCTTT. Its protein is CASSFADRGTEAFF.

The chain links TRBV7-2 to TRBJ1-3; TRBD1 might be the D (5 bases). Trimming left V 6 bases short and J 11 bases short, with 17 bases between. The CDR3 runs 13 residues. Germline values: CDR1 SGHTA, CDR2 FQGNSA. The CDR3, as DNA: TGTGCCAGCAGGGCGGGATCGAGGGGCGCCATATATTTT. It yields the protein CASRAGSRGAIYF. Full variable domain (rest looked up from reference TRBV7-2 and TRBJ1-3): GAGVSQSPSNKVTEKGKDVELRCDPISGHTALYWYRQSLGQGLEFLIYFQGNSAPDKSGLPSDRFSAERTGGSVSTLTIQRTQQEDSAVYLCASRAGSRGAIYFGEGSWLTVV.

The rearrangement links TRBV6-5 to TRBJ2-1, with TRBD2 as a possible D gene (6 bases). The CDR3 runs to 15 residues. V lost 5 bases, J lost 7 bases, and 18 bases lay in between. Germline loops: CDR1 MNHEY, CDR2 SVGAGI. This CDR3 is CASSRWASAENEQFF. CDR3 nucleotide sequence: TGTGCCAGCAGTCGCTGGGCTAGCGCGGAGAATGAGCAGTTCTTC.

As regards this clonotype: Just one base apart from a much larger clone, this may be a read error. The chain recombines TRBV28 with TRBJ2-1; TRBD1 might be the D (6 bases). The J call is in doubt because the DNA end fits TRBJ2-7 better. CDR3 size: 14 residues. CDR1 is MDHEN and CDR2 is SYDVKM in the germline V gene. The CDR3 is CASRQDNIYNEQYF. The DNA for the CDR3 is TGTGCCAGCCGACAGGATAATATCTACAATGAGCAGTACTTC.

This clonotype was detected many times. The chain couples TRBV6-2 or TRBV6-3 to TRBJ2-7, with TRBD1 as a possible D gene (5 bases). The CDR3 is made up of 14 amino acids. Germline CDR1 and CDR2: MNHEY and SVGEGT. V was shortened by 5 bases and J by 3 bases, with 14 bases between the two germline ends. The CDR3 here is CASSGAADLYEQYF. CDR3 sequence (DNA): TGTGCCAGCAGTGGGGCGGCCGATCTCTACGAGCAGTACTTC.

This clonotype occurred many times. This chain joins TRBV7-2 and TRBJ1-1; D is uncertain. Germline CDR1 and CDR2: SGHTA and FQGNSA. Trimming took 0 bases from V and 0 from J, leaving 14 bases between them. The CDR3 totals 17 residues. CDR3 sequence (DNA): TGTGCCAGCAGCTTAGCGGGGTCGGCAGGATTGAACACTGAAGCTTTCTTT. Its translation: CASSLAGSAGLNTEAFF. The variable domain in full, completed from reference TRBV7-2 and TRBJ1-1, reads GAGVSQSPSNKVTEKGKDVELRCDPISGHTALYWYRQSLGQGLEFLIYFQGNSAPDKSGLPSDRFSAERTGGSVSTLTIQRTQQEDSAVYLCASSLAGSAGLNTEAFFGQGTRLTVV.

This clonotype has a count of ten or more. The V gene is TRBV7-9, the J gene TRBJ1-2, with 7 bases aligning to TRBD1. The germline V gene has CDR1 SEHNR and CDR2 FQNEAQ (reference sequence). This CDR3 spans 13 amino acids. Trimming took 5 bases from V and 4 from J; bases not matched to a gene: 4. The CDR3 coding sequence is TGTGCCAGCAGCATACAGGGGTCCTATGGCTACACCTTC. This sequence encodes CASSIQGSYGYTF.